These T cell receptor beta chains were read from a single sample in a study of beta chain features in type 1 diabetes. Sequenced by immunoSEQ multiplex PCR; TCRdb stores in-frame clones only, minus some. This sample yields some 110,000 clones, of which less than 20% are seen a single time; roughly 2.5% belongs to the top ten. Sequenced: central memory CD4+ T cells from blood. The receptors were gathered from a man aged 30 to 39 with type 1 diabetes. The conserved cysteine and the conserved F or W are not part of the CDR3 here. Each record gives: V gene, CDR3 length, J gene, clone size, CDR3 protein. Size is omitted from some rows. Given values are once, few, many or a class for expanded clones.

v_gene: TRBV4-3; len: 11; j_gene: TRBJ2-3; abundance: few; CDR3aa: ASSPQGADTQY
v_gene: TRBV29-1; len: 9; j_gene: TRBJ2-2; abundance: few; CDR3aa: SVERGGELF
v_gene: TRBV6-1; len: 13; j_gene: TRBJ2-3; abundance: -; CDR3aa: ASSEARGLTDTQY
v_gene: TRBV18; len: 13; j_gene: TRBJ2-5; abundance: -; CDR3aa: ASSPRGGSRETQY
v_gene: TRBV29-1; len: 11; j_gene: TRBJ2-3; abundance: -; CDR3aa: SVDGTVTDTQY
v_gene: TRBV6-1; len: 10; j_gene: TRBJ2-7; abundance: few; CDR3aa: ATKGGPREQY
v_gene: TRBV7-3; len: 13; j_gene: TRBJ2-1; abundance: -; CDR3aa: ASSPRTGGGHEQF
v_gene: TRBV2; len: 11; j_gene: TRBJ2-5; abundance: many; CDR3aa: ASTRTSGETQY
v_gene: TRBV29-1; len: 12; j_gene: TRBJ1-1; abundance: few; CDR3aa: SVVEGAANTEAF
v_gene: TRBV6-5; len: 12; j_gene: TRBJ2-7; abundance: many; CDR3aa: ASTGPLADRRFY
v_gene: TRBV25-1; len: 11; j_gene: TRBJ2-7; abundance: few; CDR3aa: ASSLQGPYEQY
v_gene: TRBV7-9; len: 13; j_gene: TRBJ2-1; abundance: medium-sized; CDR3aa: ASSPPFRRGNEQF
v_gene: TRBV6-1; len: 12; j_gene: TRBJ2-1; abundance: few; CDR3aa: ATKWGVEYNEQF
v_gene: TRBV6-5; len: 14; j_gene: TRBJ2-7; abundance: -; CDR3aa: ASSYRTGAGPYEQY
v_gene: TRBV4-3; len: 12; j_gene: TRBJ1-6; abundance: -; CDR3aa: ASSQDDGYSPLH
v_gene: TRBV10-3; len: 9; j_gene: TRBJ2-1; abundance: many; CDR3aa: AISDYNEQF
v_gene: TRBV18; len: 11; j_gene: TRBJ2-5; abundance: few; CDR3aa: ASSPLEGETQY
v_gene: TRBV4-1; len: 12; j_gene: TRBJ2-1; abundance: -; CDR3aa: ASRGDRVYNEQF
v_gene: TRBV29-1; len: 11; j_gene: TRBJ1-1; abundance: -; CDR3aa: SAMAQGGTEAF
v_gene: TRBV6-5; len: 11; j_gene: TRBJ1-1; abundance: -; CDR3aa: ASTLTGNTEAF
v_gene: TRBV11-3; len: 10; j_gene: TRBJ2-5; abundance: few; CDR3aa: ASSVGRETQY
v_gene: TRBV2; len: 11; j_gene: TRBJ2-5; abundance: -; CDR3aa: ASSEGDQETQY
v_gene: TRBV30; len: 12; j_gene: TRBJ2-2; abundance: few; CDR3aa: ALHDRANTGELF
v_gene: TRBV6-5; len: 14; j_gene: TRBJ2-7; abundance: few; CDR3aa: ASSYSAAGDPYEQY
v_gene: TRBV11-2; len: 13; j_gene: TRBJ2-7; abundance: once; CDR3aa: ASSITGTGPYEQY
v_gene: TRBV7-3; len: 11; j_gene: TRBJ1-2; abundance: few; CDR3aa: ASSTRTGNGYT
v_gene: TRBV5-1; len: 14; j_gene: TRBJ2-5; abundance: few; CDR3aa: ASSLDGLAGSETQY
v_gene: TRBV5-1; len: 13; j_gene: TRBJ1-6; abundance: -; CDR3aa: ASSDLQPQGSPLH
v_gene: TRBV20-1; len: 9; j_gene: TRBJ2-3; abundance: -; CDR3aa: SGRGADTQY
v_gene: TRBV19; len: 13; j_gene: -; abundance: -; CDR3aa: ASKSATGPSYEQY
v_gene: TRBV29-1; len: 11; j_gene: TRBJ2-1; abundance: many; CDR3aa: SVRKEIYNEQF
v_gene: TRBV7-9; len: 13; j_gene: TRBJ2-3; abundance: few; CDR3aa: ASSLHSSSTDTQY
v_gene: TRBV4-1; len: 11; j_gene: TRBJ2-7; abundance: -; CDR3aa: ASSHTGDYEQY
v_gene: TRBV7-2; len: 11; j_gene: TRBJ1-5; abundance: few; CDR3aa: ASSFHQNQPQH
v_gene: TRBV6-5; len: 10; j_gene: TRBJ2-3; abundance: -; CDR3aa: ASSEGSDTQY
v_gene: TRBV7-2; len: 13; j_gene: TRBJ1-5; abundance: few; CDR3aa: ASSPDRYSNQPQH
v_gene: TRBV30; len: 13; j_gene: TRBJ2-5; abundance: few; CDR3aa: AWSVVPGGSGTQY
v_gene: TRBV5-1; len: 13; j_gene: TRBJ2-3; abundance: few; CDR3aa: ASETQGWGTDTQY
v_gene: TRBV27; len: 13; j_gene: TRBJ1-2; abundance: many; CDR3aa: ASSPGQGNSYGYT
v_gene: TRBV29-1; len: 9; j_gene: TRBJ2-3; abundance: -; CDR3aa: TYSRTDTQY
v_gene: TRBV7-2; len: 12; j_gene: TRBJ1-2; abundance: many; CDR3aa: ASSLMAGDYGYT
v_gene: TRBV23-1; len: 13; j_gene: TRBJ2-7; abundance: -; CDR3aa: ASSQSRRGRGEQY
v_gene: TRBV7-8; len: 15; j_gene: TRBJ1-4; abundance: few; CDR3aa: ASSRAGGTGIKEKLF